This T cell receptor beta chain was recorded in a study of control samples from healthy donors and cancer patients. Clones were sequenced by immunoSEQ multiplex PCR, and TCRdb holds only the in-frame ones, with some missing. The table lists around 140,000 clones, 91% of them singletons, with under 9% in the top ten. The source material was blood. The TCR was taken from a man aged 18 to 30 in good health.

The CDR3 sequence is CASSFRQGLNSPLHF. CDR3 coding DNA: TGTGCCAGCAGCTTTCGACAGGGACTTAATTCACCCCTCCACTTT. The V gene is TRBV11-2, the J gene TRBJ1-6; 7 bases line up with TRBD1. There are 15 residues in the CDR3. The germline V gene encodes CDR1 SGHAT and CDR2 FQNNGV. V shed 3 bases, J shed 6 bases, and the junction held 5 bases outside the gene matches.